This TCR beta chain was captured in a study of blood T cell repertoires in COVID-19. As for the study in general: Whether acute or convalescent, the COVID-19 samples came from the United States, Italy and Spain. Nucleic acid was either cDNA or gDNA, and it came from T cells, B-cell-depleted T cells, or PBMCs.

Germline V gene lookup returns CDR1 LGHDT and CDR2 YNNKEL (reference sequence). Trimming pared 1 base from V and 3 bases from J, leaving 22 bases between. This CDR3 has 19 amino acids. In the authors' workflow: Amplification from reference gene primers served as the basis for estimated nucleated cell counts. Method: immunoSEQ multiplex PCR; TCRdb's copy keeps in-frame clones and lacks some. From that table come the V and J calls and clone size; the DNA was used to work out D and trimming. Of about 53,000 clones listed, around nine tenths are singletons. The chain has TRBV3-1 (or the pseudogene TRBV3-2) and TRBJ1-5, with a tentative D call TRBD1 (5 bases). The sequenced material came from peripheral blood. This TCR was sampled from a man aged 50 to 60 with acute or convalescent COVID-19. The CDR3 protein is CASSQGPPGGALINQPQHF. In DNA, the CDR3 is TGTGCCAGCAGCCAAGGTCCTCCGGGCGGGGCCCTTATCAATCAGCCCCAGCATTTT.